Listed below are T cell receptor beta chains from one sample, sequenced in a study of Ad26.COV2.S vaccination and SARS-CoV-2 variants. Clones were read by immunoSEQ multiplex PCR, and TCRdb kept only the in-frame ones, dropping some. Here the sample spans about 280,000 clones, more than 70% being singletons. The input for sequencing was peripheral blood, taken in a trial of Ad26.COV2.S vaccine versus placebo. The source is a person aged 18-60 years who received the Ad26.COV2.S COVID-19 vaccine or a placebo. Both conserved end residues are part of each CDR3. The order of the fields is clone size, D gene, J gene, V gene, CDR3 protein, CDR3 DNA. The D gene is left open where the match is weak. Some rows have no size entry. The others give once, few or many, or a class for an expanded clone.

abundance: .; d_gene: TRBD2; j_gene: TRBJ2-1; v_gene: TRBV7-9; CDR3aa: CASSFTAWHSGGEQFF; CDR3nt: TGTGCCAGCAGCTTCACCGCTTGGCATTCGGGGGGTGAGCAGTTCTTC
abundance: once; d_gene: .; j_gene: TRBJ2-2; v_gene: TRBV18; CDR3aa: CASSPDQVNTGELFF; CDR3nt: TGTGCCAGCTCACCCGACCAGGTGAACACCGGGGAGCTGTTTTTT
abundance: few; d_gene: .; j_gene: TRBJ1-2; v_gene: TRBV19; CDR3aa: CASSFPSGQYYGYTF; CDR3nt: TGTGCCAGTAGTTTCCCCTCCGGACAGTACTATGGCTACACCTTC
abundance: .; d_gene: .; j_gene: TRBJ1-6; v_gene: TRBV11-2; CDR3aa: CASSLSGVGALAPLHF; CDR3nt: TGTGCCAGCAGCTTATCGGGGGTAGGGGCTTTGGCACCCCTCCACTTT
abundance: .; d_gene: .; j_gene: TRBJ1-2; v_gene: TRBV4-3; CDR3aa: CASSQAWTQGYGYTF; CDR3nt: TGCGCCAGCAGCCAAGCTTGGACCCAGGGCTATGGCTACACCTTC
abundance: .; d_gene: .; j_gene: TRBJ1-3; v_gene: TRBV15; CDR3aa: CATSRDLSGNTIYF; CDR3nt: TGTGCCACCAGCAGAGACTTGAGCGGAAACACCATATATTTT
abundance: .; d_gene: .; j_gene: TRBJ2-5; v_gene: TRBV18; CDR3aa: CASSPPIVRPRRTQYF; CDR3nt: TGTGCCAGCTCACCACCGATTGTCCGGCCCAGGCGGACCCAGTACTTC
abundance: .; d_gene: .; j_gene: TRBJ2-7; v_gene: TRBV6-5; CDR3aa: CASSYTGRFTGEQYF; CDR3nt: TGTGCCAGCAGTTACACAGGGCGATTTACAGGCGAGCAGTACTTC
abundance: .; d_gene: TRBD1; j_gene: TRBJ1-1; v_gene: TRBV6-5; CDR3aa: CASSYRGRTEAFF; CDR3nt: TGTGCCAGCAGTTATAGGGGGCGGACTGAAGCTTTCTTT
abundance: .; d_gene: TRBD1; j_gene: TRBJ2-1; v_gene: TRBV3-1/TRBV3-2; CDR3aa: CASSRTGSLGNEQFF; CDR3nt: TGTGCCAGCAGCCGGACAGGGAGCCTCGGGAATGAGCAGTTCTTC
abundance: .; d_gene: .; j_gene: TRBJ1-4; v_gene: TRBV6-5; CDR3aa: CASRTGAGEGEKLFF; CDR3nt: TGTGCCAGCAGAACCGGGGCAGGGGAGGGGGAAAAACTGTTTTTT
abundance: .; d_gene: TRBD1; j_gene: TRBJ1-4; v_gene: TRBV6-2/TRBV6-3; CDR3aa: CASSTSGTDGNEKLFF; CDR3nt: TGTGCCAGCAGTACTTCCGGGACAGACGGTAATGAAAAACTGTTTTTT
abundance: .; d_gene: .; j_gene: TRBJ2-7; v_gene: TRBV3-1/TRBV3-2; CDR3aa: CASSQGNRAPYEQYF; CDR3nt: TGTGCCAGCAGCCAAGGCAACAGGGCCCCCTACGAGCAGTACTTC
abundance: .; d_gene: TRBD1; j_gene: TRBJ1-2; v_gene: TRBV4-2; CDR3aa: CASTRTGDNYGYTF; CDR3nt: TGTGCCAGCACCAGGACAGGGGATAACTATGGCTACACCTTC
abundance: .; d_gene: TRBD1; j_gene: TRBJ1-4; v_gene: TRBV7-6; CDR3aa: CASSDEDRVDEKLFF; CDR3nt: TGTGCCAGCAGCGACGAGGACAGGGTGGATGAAAAACTGTTTTTT
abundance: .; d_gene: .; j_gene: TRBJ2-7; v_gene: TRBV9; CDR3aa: CARPGLPNSYEQYF; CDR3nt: TGTGCCAGGCCGGGACTGCCTAATTCCTACGAGCAGTACTTC
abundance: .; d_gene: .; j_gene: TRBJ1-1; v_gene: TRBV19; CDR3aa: CASSIRRGNTEAFF; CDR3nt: TGTGCCAGTAGTATAAGGAGGGGGAACACTGAAGCTTTCTTT
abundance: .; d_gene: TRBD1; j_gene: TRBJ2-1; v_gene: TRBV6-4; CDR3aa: CASSPDRGPYNEQFF; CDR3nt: TGTGCCAGCAGCCCCGACAGGGGGCCTTACAATGAGCAGTTCTTC
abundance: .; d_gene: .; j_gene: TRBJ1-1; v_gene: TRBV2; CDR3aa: CASIKTTTEAFF; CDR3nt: TGTGCCAGCATTAAGACAACCACTGAAGCTTTCTTT
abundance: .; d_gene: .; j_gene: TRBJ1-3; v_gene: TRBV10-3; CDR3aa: CAISESRGRSGNTIYF; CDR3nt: TGTGCCATCAGTGAGTCGAGGGGAAGAAGTGGAAACACCATATATTTT
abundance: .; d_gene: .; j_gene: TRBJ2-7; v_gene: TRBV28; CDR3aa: CASSLTRRGGEQYF; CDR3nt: TGTGCCAGCAGTTTAACGCGTAGGGGAGGTGAGCAGTACTTC
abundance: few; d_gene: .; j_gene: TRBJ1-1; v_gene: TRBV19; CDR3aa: CASQRGGVEAFF; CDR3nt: TGTGCCAGCCAGAGGGGGGGAGTTGAAGCTTTCTTT
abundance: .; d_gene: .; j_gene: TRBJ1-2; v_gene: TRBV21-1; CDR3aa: CASRGTLQGERDYGYTF; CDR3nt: TGTGCCAGCCGGGGTACCTTACAGGGCGAGAGGGACTATGGCTACACCTTC
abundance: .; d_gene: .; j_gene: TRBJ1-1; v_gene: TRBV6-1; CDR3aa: CASSEAPGRGGRTGVAFF; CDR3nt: TGTGCCAGCAGTGAAGCCCCTGGAAGGGGGGGCCGAACAGGCGTAGCTTTCTTT
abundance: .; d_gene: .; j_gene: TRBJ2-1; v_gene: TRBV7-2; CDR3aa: CASSLVPEGKRYNEQFF; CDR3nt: TGTGCCAGCAGCTTAGTACCAGAGGGAAAAAGATACAATGAGCAGTTCTTC
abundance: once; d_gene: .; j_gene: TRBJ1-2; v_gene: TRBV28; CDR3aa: CASSLLLLKRASNYGYTF; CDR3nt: TGTGCCAGCAGTTTATTACTCCTAAAGAGGGCGAGTAACTATGGCTACACCTTC
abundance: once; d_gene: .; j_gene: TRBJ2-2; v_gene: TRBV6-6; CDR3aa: CASSSQYTGELFF; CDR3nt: TGTGCCAGCAGTTCGCAGTACACCGGGGAGCTGTTTTTT
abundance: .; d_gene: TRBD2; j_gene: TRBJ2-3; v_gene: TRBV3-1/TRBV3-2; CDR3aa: CASSPGTSGRTDTQYF; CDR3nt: TGTGCCAGCAGCCCTGGGACTAGCGGGCGCACAGATACGCAGTATTTT
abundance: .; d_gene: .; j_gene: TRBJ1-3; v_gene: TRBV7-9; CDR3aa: CASSLGLSGNTIYF; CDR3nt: TGTGCCAGCAGCTTAGGCCTTTCTGGAAACACCATATATTTT
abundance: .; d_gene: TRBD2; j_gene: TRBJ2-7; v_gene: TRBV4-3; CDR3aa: CASSQDREGSYEQYF; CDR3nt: TGCGCCAGCAGCCAAGATAGGGAGGGATCCTACGAGCAGTACTTC
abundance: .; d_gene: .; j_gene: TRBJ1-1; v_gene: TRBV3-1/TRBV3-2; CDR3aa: CASSPRPRNEAFF; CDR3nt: TGTGCCAGCAGCCCAAGACCTAGGAATGAAGCTTTCTTT
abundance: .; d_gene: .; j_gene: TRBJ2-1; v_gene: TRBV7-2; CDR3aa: CASSTQGTSPHNEQFF; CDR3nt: TGTGCCAGCAGCACACAGGGAACTTCCCCGCACAATGAGCAGTTCTTC
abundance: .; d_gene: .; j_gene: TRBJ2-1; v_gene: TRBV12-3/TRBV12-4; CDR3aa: CASRGTYNEQFF; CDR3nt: TGTGCCAGCAGGGGGACCTACAATGAGCAGTTCTTC
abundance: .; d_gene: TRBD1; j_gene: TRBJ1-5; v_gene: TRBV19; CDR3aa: CASSIAGQQPQHF; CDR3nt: TGTGCCAGTAGTATTGCGGGACAGCAGCCCCAGCATTTT
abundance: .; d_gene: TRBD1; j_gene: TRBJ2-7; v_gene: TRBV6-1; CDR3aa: CASSMGQGTDEQYF; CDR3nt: TGTGCCAGCAGTATGGGACAGGGAACTGACGAGCAGTACTTC
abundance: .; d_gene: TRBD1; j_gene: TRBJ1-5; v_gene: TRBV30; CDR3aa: CAWSMGQLNQPQHF; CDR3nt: TGTGCCTGGAGTATGGGACAGCTCAATCAGCCCCAGCATTTT
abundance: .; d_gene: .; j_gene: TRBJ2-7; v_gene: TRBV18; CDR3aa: CASSPGGTADSYEQYF; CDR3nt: TGTGCCAGCTCACCCGGTGGGACGGCAGATTCCTACGAGCAGTACTTC
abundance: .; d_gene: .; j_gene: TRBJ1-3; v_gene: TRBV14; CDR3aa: CASSRQPSGPGNTIYF; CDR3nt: TGTGCCAGCAGCCGCCAGCCATCAGGGCCCGGAAACACCATATATTTT
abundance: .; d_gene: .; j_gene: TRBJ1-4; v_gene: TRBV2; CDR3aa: CATSGVVSNEKLFF; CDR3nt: TGTGCCACCTCAGGCGTGGTTTCTAATGAAAAACTGTTTTTT
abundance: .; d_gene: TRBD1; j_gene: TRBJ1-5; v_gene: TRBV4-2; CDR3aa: CASSQGTGTGNQPQHF; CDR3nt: TGTGCCAGCAGCCAGGGGACCGGGACAGGTAATCAGCCCCAGCATTTT
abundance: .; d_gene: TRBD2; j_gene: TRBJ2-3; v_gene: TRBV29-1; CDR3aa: CSGAGTSASSTDTQYF; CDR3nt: TGCAGCGGCGCCGGGACTAGCGCTTCTAGCACAGATACGCAGTATTTT
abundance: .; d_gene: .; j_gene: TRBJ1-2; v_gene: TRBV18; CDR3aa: CASSPPESPWGSYTF; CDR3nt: TGTGCCAGCTCACCACCCGAGAGTCCCTGGGGGAGCTACACCTTC
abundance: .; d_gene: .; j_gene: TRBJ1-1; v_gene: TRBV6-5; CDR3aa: CASRRGELGQTFF; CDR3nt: TGTGCCAGCAGAAGAGGCGAGTTGGGTCAAACTTTCTTT
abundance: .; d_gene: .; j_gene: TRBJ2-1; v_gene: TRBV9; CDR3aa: CASPQGVTTVNEQFF; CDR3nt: TGTGCCAGTCCTCAAGGTGTGACTACTGTAAATGAGCAGTTCTTC
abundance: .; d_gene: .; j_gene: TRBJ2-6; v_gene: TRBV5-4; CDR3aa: CASSIPGAGANVLTF; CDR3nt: TGTGCCAGCAGCATACCTGGGGCTGGGGCCAACGTCCTGACTTTC
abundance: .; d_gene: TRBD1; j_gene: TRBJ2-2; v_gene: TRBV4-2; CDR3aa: CASSQVPGQGTGELFF; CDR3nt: TGTGCCAGCAGCCAAGTACCGGGACAGGGGACCGGGGAGCTGTTTTTT
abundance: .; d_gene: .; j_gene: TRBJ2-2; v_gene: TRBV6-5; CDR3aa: CASSFRGTGELFF; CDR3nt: TGTGCCAGCAGTTTCAGGGGCACCGGGGAGCTGTTTTTT
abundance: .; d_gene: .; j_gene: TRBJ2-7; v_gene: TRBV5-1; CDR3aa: CASSLTGSAPQHLNF; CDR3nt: TGCGCCAGCAGCTTGACAGGGAGCGCCCCCCAACACCTAAACTTC
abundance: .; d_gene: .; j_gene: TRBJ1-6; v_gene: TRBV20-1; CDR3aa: CSAGVSPLHF; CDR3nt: TGCAGTGCCGGAGTTTCACCCCTCCACTTT
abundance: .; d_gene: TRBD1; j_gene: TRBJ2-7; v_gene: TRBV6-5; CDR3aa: CASSYSLGTGYYEQYF; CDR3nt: TGTGCCAGCAGTTATTCGCTCGGGACAGGGTACTACGAGCAGTACTTC